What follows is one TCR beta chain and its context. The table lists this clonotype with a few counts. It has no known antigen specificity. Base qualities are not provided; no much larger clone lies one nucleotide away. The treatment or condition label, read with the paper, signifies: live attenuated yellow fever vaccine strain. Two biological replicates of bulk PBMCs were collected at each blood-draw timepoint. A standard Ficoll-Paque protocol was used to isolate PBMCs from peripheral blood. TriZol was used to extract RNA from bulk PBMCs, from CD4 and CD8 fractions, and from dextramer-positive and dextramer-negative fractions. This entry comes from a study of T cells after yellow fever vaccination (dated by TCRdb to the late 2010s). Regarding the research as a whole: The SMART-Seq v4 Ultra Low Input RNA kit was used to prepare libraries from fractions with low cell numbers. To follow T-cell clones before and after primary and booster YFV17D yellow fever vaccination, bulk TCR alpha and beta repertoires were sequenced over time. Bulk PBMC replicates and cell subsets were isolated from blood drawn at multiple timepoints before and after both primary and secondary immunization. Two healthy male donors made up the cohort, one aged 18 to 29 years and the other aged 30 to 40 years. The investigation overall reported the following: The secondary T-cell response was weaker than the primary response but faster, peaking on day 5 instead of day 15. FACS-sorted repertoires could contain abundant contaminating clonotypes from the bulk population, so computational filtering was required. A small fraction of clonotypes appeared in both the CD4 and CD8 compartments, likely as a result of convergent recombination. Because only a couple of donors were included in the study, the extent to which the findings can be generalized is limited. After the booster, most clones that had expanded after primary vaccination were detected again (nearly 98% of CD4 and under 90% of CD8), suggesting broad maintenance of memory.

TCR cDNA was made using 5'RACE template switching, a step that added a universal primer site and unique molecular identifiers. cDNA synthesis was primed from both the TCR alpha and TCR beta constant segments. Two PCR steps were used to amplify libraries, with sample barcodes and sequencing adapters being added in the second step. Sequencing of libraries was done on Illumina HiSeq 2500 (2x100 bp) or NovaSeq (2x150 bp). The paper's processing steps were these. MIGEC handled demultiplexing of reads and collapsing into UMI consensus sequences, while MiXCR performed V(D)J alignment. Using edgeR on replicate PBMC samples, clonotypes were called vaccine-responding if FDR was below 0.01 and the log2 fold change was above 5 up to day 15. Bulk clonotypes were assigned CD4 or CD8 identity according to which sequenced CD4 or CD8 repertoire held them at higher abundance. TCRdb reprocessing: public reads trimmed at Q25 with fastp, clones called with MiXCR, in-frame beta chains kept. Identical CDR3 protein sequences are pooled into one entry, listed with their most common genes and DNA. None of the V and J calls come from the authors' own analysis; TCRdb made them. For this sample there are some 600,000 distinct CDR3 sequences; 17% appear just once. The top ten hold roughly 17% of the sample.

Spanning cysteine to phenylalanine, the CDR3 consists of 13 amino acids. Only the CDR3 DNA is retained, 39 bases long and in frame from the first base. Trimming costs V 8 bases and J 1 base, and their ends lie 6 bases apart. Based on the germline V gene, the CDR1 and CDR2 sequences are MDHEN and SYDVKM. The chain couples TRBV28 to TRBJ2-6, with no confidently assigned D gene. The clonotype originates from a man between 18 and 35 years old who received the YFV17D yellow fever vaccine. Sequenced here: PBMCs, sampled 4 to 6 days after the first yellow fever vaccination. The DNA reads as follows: TGTGCCAGCGCCCCGTCTGGGGCCAACGTCCTGACTTTC. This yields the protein CASAPSGANVLTF.